This TCR beta chain was identified during a study of blood T cell repertoires in COVID-19. Study as a whole: Collection of acute and convalescent COVID-19 samples took place in the United States, Italy and Spain. The cDNA or gDNA used as material had been derived from T cells, B-cell-depleted T cells, or PBMCs.

Per the original data handling: By means of reference gene primer amplification, nucleated cell counts were estimated. Method: immunoSEQ multiplex PCR; TCRdb's copy keeps in-frame clones and lacks some. V and J calls and clone size are as listed in that table; D and trimming were resolved from the DNA. The repertoire consists of some 200,000 clones, with about four fifths occurring once and the leading ten covering 6% to 7%. The CDR3 totals 16 residues. Germline V gene data show CDR1 as ENHRY and CDR2 as SYGVKD. V lost 7 bases and J lost 0, with 15 bases in between. The chain has TRBV10-3 and TRBJ2-2; tentatively, D is TRBD1 (5 bases). The source is a woman aged 35 to 49 with acute or convalescent COVID-19. The sequencing input was peripheral blood. The CDR3 nucleotides read TGTGCCATCAATGCCCAGGGAACTTCGAACACCGGGGAGCTGTTTTTT. Protein product: CAINAQGTSNTGELFF.